One sample yielded the 24 T cell receptor beta chains listed below, sequenced in a study of blood T cell repertoires in COVID-19. Clones were read by immunoSEQ multiplex PCR, and TCRdb kept only the in-frame ones, dropping some. The table shows about 210,000 clones, with roughly 84% occurring only once. Sequencing was performed on PBMCs or T cells enriched from blood (not recorded which). These receptors were taken from a man under 40 in a cohort exposed to, infected with or recovered from COVID-19 (not recorded which).

This chain links TRBV7-9 with TRBJ2-7, with a tentative D call TRBD1 (6 bases). The V and J ends lost 3 bases and 5 bases respectively, with 11 bases between them. This CDR3 contains 13 residues. Germline-derived CDR1 and CDR2 are SEHNR and FQNEAQ (reference sequence). CDR3 region: CASSFRDTDEQYF. Written as DNA, the CDR3 is TGTGCCAGCAGCTTCAGGGACACGGACGAGCAGTACTTC.

The rearrangement joins TRBV4-1 to TRBJ2-3; the match to TRBD2 covers 7 bases. J was trimmed by 3 bases and V by 7 bases; bases with no gene match: 7. The CDR3 has 14 amino acids. Germline CDR1 is MGHRA and CDR2 is YSYEKL. Written as DNA, the CDR3 is TGCGCCAGCACGGCGGGAGATAGGACAGATACGCAGTATTTT. It specifies CASTAGDRTDTQYF.

This clone has just a few counts. CDR3 loop: CASSLDYNNEQFF. CDR3 nucleotide sequence: TGTGCCAGCAGCTTGGACTATAACAATGAGCAGTTCTTC. V is TRBV7-3 and J is TRBJ2-1, with D tentatively TRBD2 (6 bases). Trimming stripped 3 bases from V and 5 bases from J, with 8 bases between. This CDR3 is built from 13 residues. Germline V gene lookup returns CDR1 SGHTA and CDR2 FQGTGA.

The V call is TRBV28, the J call TRBJ2-7, with 8 nucleotides matching TRBD1. The CDR3 has 14 residues. V shed 6 bases, J shed 4 bases, and the junction held 8 bases outside the gene matches. Germline CDR1 MDHEN, CDR2 SYDVKM. CDR3 loop: CASRPRQGRYEQYF. The CDR3 nucleotides read TGTGCCAGCAGGCCGCGACAGGGGAGGTACGAGCAGTACTTC.

This clone has just one count. V gene TRBV28 combines with J gene TRBJ1-3, with D uncertain. Deletions cut 3 bases from V and 2 bases from J, with 11 bases between. The CDR3 loop spans 15 amino acids. Germline CDR1 is MDHEN and CDR2 is SYDVKM. CDR3 nucleotides: TGTGCCAGCAGTTTGCGGGGAGCGGCTGGAAACACCATATATTTT. Protein sequence: CASSLRGAAGNTIYF.

V usage is TRBV27 and J usage is TRBJ1-1; D not resolved. The CDR3 contains 19 residues. In germline, CDR1 is MNHEY, CDR2 SMNVEV (reference sequence). The V and J ends lost 0 bases and 0 bases respectively, with 20 bases between them. The CDR3 reads CASSLSAQRQAAMNTEAFF. CDR3 nucleotide sequence: TGTGCCAGCAGTTTATCCGCCCAAAGGCAGGCAGCCATGAACACTGAAGCTTTCTTT.

The rearrangement links TRBV5-1 to TRBJ2-4, with 7 bases matching TRBD1. CDR1 is SGHRS, CDR2 YFSETQ, per germline. The CDR3 length is 17 residues. Trimming took 0 bases from V and 1 from J; bases not matched to a gene: 7. In DNA, the CDR3 is TGCGCCAGCAGCTTGGGGGGGACAGACCCCGCCAAAAACATTCAGTACTTC. Its translation: CASSLGGTDPAKNIQYF.

The genes are TRBV19 and TRBJ2-7; 15 positions match TRBD2. Germline V CDR1 and CDR2: LNHDA, SQIVND (reference sequence). Losses at the gene ends were 5 bases for V and 6 bases for J; bases not matched to a gene: 8. The CDR3 is 16 residues long. As DNA, the CDR3 is TGTGCCAGTAGTCCCCTCGGGACTAGCGGGAGGAGCGAGCAGTACTTC. This translates into CASSPLGTSGRSEQYF.

As to this clone: In the same sample, other DNA sequences code for this CDR3. The rearrangement joins TRBV27 to TRBJ2-7, with 13 bases fitting TRBD2. Germline V CDR1 and CDR2: MNHEY, SMNVEV (reference sequence). The CDR3 has 15 amino acids. J was trimmed by 2 bases and V by 5 bases; bases with no gene match: 3. The CDR3: CASSLGTSGTYEQYF. CDR3 DNA: TGTGCCAGCAGTCTCGGGACTAGCGGGACCTACGAGCAGTACTTC.

This clone has only a few counts. The chain links TRBV5-1 to TRBJ1-1, with D possibly TRBD1 on 6 matching bases. Germline V gene lookup returns CDR1 SGHRS and CDR2 YFSETQ. The ends were cut back, 6 bases at V and 1 base at J, with 13 bases in the middle. This CDR3 comprises 14 residues. This CDR3 reads CASTPGQPNTEAFF. CDR3 DNA: TGCGCCAGCACTCCGGGACAACCGAACACTGAAGCTTTCTTT.

J is TRBJ1-5 and V is TRBV28, with D perhaps TRBD1 (5 bases). V was cut by 7 bases and J by 0 bases, with 28 bases left in between. Germline CDR1 and CDR2: MDHEN and SYDVKM. CDR3 length equals 20 residues. The CDR3 region is CASTQGVGSRIPYSNQPQHF. CDR3 in DNA: TGTGCCAGCACACAAGGGGTAGGATCGCGTATACCCTATAGCAATCAGCCCCAGCATTTT. The variable domain in full, completed from reference TRBV28 and TRBJ1-5, reads DVKVTQSSRYLVKRTGEKVFLECVQDMDHENMFWYRQDPGLGLRLIYFSYDVKMKEKGDIPEGYSVSREKKERFSLILESASTNQTSMYLCASTQGVGSRIPYSNQPQHFGDGTRLSIL.

The gene calls are TRBV9 and TRBJ1-1; no firm D call. The CDR3 runs to 13 residues. V lost 4 bases to trimming and J lost 1 base, with 8 bases between them. Germline V CDR1 and CDR2: SGDLS, YYNGEE. This CDR3 is CASSPGGNTEAFF. The CDR3 DNA is TGTGCCAGCAGCCCCGGAGGGAACACTGAAGCTTTCTTT.

This rearrangement joins TRBV5-1 to TRBJ1-1; D remains ambiguous. This CDR3 is 12 amino acids long. Trimming left V 5 bases short and J 0 bases short, with 5 bases between. Germline CDR1 is SGHRS and CDR2 is YFSETQ. The CDR3 DNA is TGCGCCAGCAGGGAGTTGAACACTGAAGCTTTCTTT. This gives the protein CASRELNTEAFF. Variable domain in full (rest from reference TRBV5-1 and TRBJ1-1): KAGVTQTPRYLIKTRGQQVTLSCSPISGHRSVSWYQQTPGQGLQFLFEYFSETQRNKGNFPGRFSGRQFSNSRSEMNVSTLELGDSALYLCASRELNTEAFFGQGTRLTVV.

The J gene is TRBJ1-2, the V gene TRBV6-1, with unresolved D. Germline V gene sequence: CDR1 MNHNS, CDR2 SASEGT. The CDR3 sequence is 17 residues long. V lost 1 base to trimming and J lost 4 bases, with 19 bases between them. Here the CDR3 reads CASSEDGRRSSIYGYTF. The CDR3 DNA reads TGTGCCAGCAGTGAAGACGGCAGGCGTTCCAGTATCTATGGCTACACCTTC.

The chain is built from TRBV5-1 and TRBJ2-7; 7 bases line up with TRBD1. The CDR3 has 13 residues. Looked up from germline, CDR1 is SGHRS and CDR2 is YFSETQ. Trimming at V came to 2 bases and at J to 6 bases, leaving 5 bases not matched to a gene. The CDR3 loop is CASSLRQGGEQYF. In DNA, the CDR3 is TGCGCCAGCAGCTTACGACAGGGCGGCGAGCAGTACTTC.

The J gene is TRBJ2-1, the V gene TRBV27; 8 nucleotides agree with TRBD2. V dropped 4 bases and J dropped 6; count of bases not matched to a gene: 8. This CDR3 comprises 15 residues. Germline V gene data show CDR1 as MNHEY and CDR2 as SMNVEV (reference sequence). The CDR3 region has the DNA TGTGCCAGCAGTTCACTAGCGGCGCTTGCCAATGAGCAGTTCTTC. Encoded protein: CASSSLAALANEQFF.

For this clone: This CDR3 is also generated by other DNA sequences in the sample. The V gene is TRBV4-1, the J gene TRBJ1-2; possible D gene TRBD1, 5 bases. The germline V gene encodes CDR1 MGHRA and CDR2 YSYEKL. The V gene lost 1 base and the J gene lost 0 bases, with 9 bases spanning the gap. The CDR3 loop spans 15 amino acids. CDR3 nucleotides: TGCGCCAGCAGCCAAGTGGGAGGGGCTAACTATGGCTACACCTTC. It codes for CASSQVGGANYGYTF.

The rearrangement joins TRBV28 to TRBJ2-7; perhaps TRBD2 as D (6 bases). The CDR3 is made up of 15 amino acids. V lost 10 bases and J lost 0, with 19 bases in between. CDR1 and CDR2 from the germline V gene are MDHEN and SYDVKM. CDR3 bases: TGTGCCACCCTGCGGAGCGGGTCCATCTCCTACGAGCAGTACTTC. Protein: CATLRSGSISYEQYF.

The rearrangement uses TRBV14 and TRBJ2-7, with D possibly matching TRBD1 (5 bases). The CDR3 is made up of 14 amino acids. V was shortened by 4 bases and J by 1 base, with 11 bases between the two germline ends. Per the germline V gene, CDR1 is SGHDN and CDR2 is FVKESK. The CDR3 DNA sequence: TGTGCCAGCAGCCCGAGGACATTTTCCTACGAGCAGTACTTC. It yields the protein CASSPRTFSYEQYF.

The rearrangement uses TRBV28 and TRBJ2-7; TRBD2 aligns across 7 bases. V was pared by 3 bases and J by 0 bases, with 5 bases of the junction left unmatched. There are 15 residues in the CDR3. From germline, CDR1 is MDHEN and CDR2 SYDVKM. DNA for the CDR3: TGTGCCAGCAGTTTGAGGCTAGCGGTCTCCTACGAGCAGTACTTC. Translated: CASSLRLAVSYEQYF. The full variable domain, in which reference TRBV28 and TRBJ2-7 provide the parts outside the CDR3, is DVKVTQSSRYLVKRTGEKVFLECVQDMDHENMFWYRQDPGLGLRLIYFSYDVKMKEKGDIPEGYSVSREKKERFSLILESASTNQTSMYLCASSLRLAVSYEQYFGPGTRLTVT.

The chain combines TRBV19 with TRBJ1-1; no clear D. The CDR3 contains 13 residues. Trimming removed 3 bases at V and 0 bases at J, with 5 bases between. Germline V gene sequence: CDR1 LNHDA, CDR2 SQIVND (reference sequence). CDR3 residues: CASSISLNTEAFF. CDR3 DNA: TGTGCCAGTAGTATCTCCTTGAACACTGAAGCTTTCTTT.

This sequence joins TRBV7-9 and TRBJ2-7; no clear D gene. V gave up 10 bases and J gave up 5 bases, with 18 bases separating them. There are 13 residues in the CDR3. Per germline, CDR1 SEHNR and CDR2 FQNEAQ (reference sequence). The CDR3 sequence is CAISPLTSDEQYF. The CDR3 DNA sequence: TGTGCCATCTCCCCTCTGACTTCCGACGAGCAGTACTTC. The full variable domain, in which reference TRBV7-9 and TRBJ2-7 provide the parts outside the CDR3, is DTGVSQNPRHKITKRGQNVTFRCDPISEHNRLYWYRQTLGQGPEFLTYFQNEAQLEKSRLLSDRFSAERPKGSFSTLEIQRTEQGDSAMYLCAISPLTSDEQYFGPGTRLTVT.

The chain links TRBV10-3 to TRBJ2-1; the match to TRBD1 covers 9 bases. This CDR3 region has 18 residues. Germline CDR1 is ENHRY and CDR2 is SYGVKD. V lost 2 bases, J lost 15 bases, and 23 bases stayed unmatched. The DNA of the CDR3 is TGTGCCATCAGTGAGCATTTTTCCGGGACAGGGTCTAGCGCTATAAGGTTCTTC. Amino acid sequence: CAISEHFSGTGSSAIRFF.

The V call is TRBV6-1, the J call TRBJ1-2, with no clear D. Trimming took 2 bases from V and 3 from J, leaving 10 bases between them. The CDR3 runs to 14 residues. Per the germline V gene, CDR1 is MNHNS and CDR2 is SASEGT. The DNA for the CDR3 is TGTGCCAGCAGTGAACCTCTGGCTCACTATGGCTACACCTTC. Translation gives CASSEPLAHYGYTF.